These T cell receptor beta chains were read from a single sample in a study of T cells in Graves' hyperthyroidism and ophthalmopathy. TCRdb reprocessed the multiplex PCR reads via MiXCR and lists one record per CDR3 protein. The data hold hundreds of thousands of distinct CDR3 sequences, with over 15% observed a single time. The sample taken for sequencing was blood. These receptor sequences come from a woman aged 50 to 65 with Graves' hyperthyroidism that later progressed to Graves' ophthalmopathy. The CDR3 runs from the conserved cysteine through the conserved F or W.

j_call,v_call,cdr3_aa
TRBJ1-6,TRBV19,CASNAGLYNSPLHF
TRBJ1-5,TRBV6-1,CASSPRSGSNNQPQHF
TRBJ2-2,TRBV19,CASSIGTGELFF
TRBJ1-2,TRBV10-3,CAISEGTGPRYGYTF
TRBJ1-2,TRBV7-2,CASSLIPDRADYGYTF
TRBJ2-5,TRBV25-1,CASSESLGKGWETQYF
TRBJ2-2,TRBV20-1,CSARAVGSDTGELFF
TRBJ2-5,TRBV6-2/TRBV6-3,CASSYSRSGGGETQYF
TRBJ2-6,TRBV5-5,CASSSEGAGANVLTF
TRBJ1-1,TRBV12-3/TRBV12-4,CASSSDRGPNTNTEAFF
TRBJ2-5,TRBV6-2/TRBV6-3,CASTTGTSGTQYF
TRBJ1-1,TRBV18,CASSPRTLQAFF
TRBJ2-3,TRBV5-8,CASSLARSGGRTDTQYF
TRBJ2-5,TRBV18,CASSPDTQETQYF
TRBJ2-7,TRBV5-1,CASSLGQDTYEQYF
TRBJ2-1,TRBV6-2/TRBV6-3,CASSSQDEQFF
TRBJ2-1,TRBV5-1,CASSLLSSRSGNEQFF
TRBJ2-7,TRBV7-6,CASSVSGTSGEQYF
TRBJ1-1,TRBV18,CASSPGRDAEAFF
TRBJ1-6,TRBV20-1,CSANAAGNYNSPLHF
TRBJ2-5,TRBV10-3,CAIGAGSQETQYF
TRBJ2-2,TRBV12-3/TRBV12-4,CASSLRTGEANTGELFF
TRBJ2-2,TRBV18,CASSPGQNTGELFF
TRBJ1-4,TRBV19,CASSILPGQTDEKLFF
TRBJ1-2,TRBV9,CASSVTGGARGYTF
TRBJ1-6,TRBV27,CASKDFDRGHISPLHF